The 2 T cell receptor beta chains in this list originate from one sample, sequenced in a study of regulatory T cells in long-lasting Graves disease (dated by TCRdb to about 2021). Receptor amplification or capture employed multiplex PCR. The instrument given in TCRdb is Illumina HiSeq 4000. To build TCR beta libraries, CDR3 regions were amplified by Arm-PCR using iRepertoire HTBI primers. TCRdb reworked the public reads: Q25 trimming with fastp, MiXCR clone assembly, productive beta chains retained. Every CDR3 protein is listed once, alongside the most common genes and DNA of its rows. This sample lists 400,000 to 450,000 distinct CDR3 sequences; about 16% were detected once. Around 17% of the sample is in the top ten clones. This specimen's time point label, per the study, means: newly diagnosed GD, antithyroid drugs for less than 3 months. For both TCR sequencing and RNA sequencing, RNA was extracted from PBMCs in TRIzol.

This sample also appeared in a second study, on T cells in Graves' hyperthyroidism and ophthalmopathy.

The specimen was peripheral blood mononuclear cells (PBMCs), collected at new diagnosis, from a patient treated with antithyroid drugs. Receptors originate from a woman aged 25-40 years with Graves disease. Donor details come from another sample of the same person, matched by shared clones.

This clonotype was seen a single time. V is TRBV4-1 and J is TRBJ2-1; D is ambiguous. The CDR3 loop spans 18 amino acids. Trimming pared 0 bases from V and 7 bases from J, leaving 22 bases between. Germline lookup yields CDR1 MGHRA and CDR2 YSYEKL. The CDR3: CASSQDLMPRSLINEQFF. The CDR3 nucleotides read TGCGCCAGCAGCCAAGATCTTATGCCTAGGTCTTTGATAAATGAGCAGTTCTTC.

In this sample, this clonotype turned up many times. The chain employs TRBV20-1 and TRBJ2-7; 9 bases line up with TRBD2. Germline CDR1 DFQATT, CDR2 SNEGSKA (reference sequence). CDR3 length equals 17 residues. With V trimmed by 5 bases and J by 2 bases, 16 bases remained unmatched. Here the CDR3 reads CSALPLAGGASPYEQYF. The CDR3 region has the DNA TGCAGTGCTCTACCATTGGCGGGAGGGGCGAGTCCCTACGAGCAGTACTTC.